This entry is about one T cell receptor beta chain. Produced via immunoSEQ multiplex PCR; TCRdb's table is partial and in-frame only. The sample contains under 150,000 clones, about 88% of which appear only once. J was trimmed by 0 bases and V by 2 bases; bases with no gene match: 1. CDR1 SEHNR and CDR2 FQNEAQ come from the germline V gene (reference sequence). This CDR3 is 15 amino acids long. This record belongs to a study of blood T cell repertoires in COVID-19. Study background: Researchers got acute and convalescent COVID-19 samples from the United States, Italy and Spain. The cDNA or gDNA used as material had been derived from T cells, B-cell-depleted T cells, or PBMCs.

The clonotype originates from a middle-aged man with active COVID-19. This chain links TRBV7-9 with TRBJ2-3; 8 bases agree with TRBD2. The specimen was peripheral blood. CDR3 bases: TGTGCCAGCAGCTTACCTAGCGGGAGCACAGATACGCAGTATTTT. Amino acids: CASSLPSGSTDTQYF.